The 25 T cell receptor beta chains listed next were all sequenced from one sample in a study of PD-1 blockade in classical Hodgkin lymphoma. Time point described: cycle 4 day 1 (C4D1), after 6 weeks of nivolumab. After autologous stem cell transplantation all patients relapsed, and prior brentuximab vedotin exposure differed between cohorts. Sequencing used immunoSEQ multiplex PCR; TCRdb keeps in-frame clones, though not all of them. The repertoire consists of approximately 27,000 clones, with about four fifths occurring once and the leading ten covering about 18%. The sample consisted of peripheral blood mononuclear cells (PBMCs), taken before the fourth cycle of nivolumab. The source is a human donor with classical Hodgkin lymphoma.

The chain is built from TRBV5-5 and TRBJ2-5, with D unclear. Between the trimmed V and J ends, which lost 2 bases and 2 bases, there was a span of 7 bases. The CDR3 covers 13 residues. Germline lookup yields CDR1 SGHKS and CDR2 YYEKEE (reference sequence). CDR3 coding DNA: TGTGCCAGCAGCTTAAACTCTCAAGAGACCCAGTACTTC. Translation: CASSLNSQETQYF.

The chain has TRBV28 and TRBJ1-4; 9 nucleotides line up with TRBD1. CDR1 and CDR2 from the germline V gene are MDHEN and SYDVKM. The CDR3 spans 13 residues. Trimming at V came to 7 bases and at J to 6 bases, leaving 3 bases not matched to a gene. CDR3: CASTDRGYEKLFF. CDR3 DNA: TGTGCCAGCACAGACAGGGGGTATGAAAAACTGTTTTTT.

The rearrangement uses TRBV7-9 and TRBJ1-3, with unresolved D. The V gene's germline CDR1 is SEHNR and CDR2 FQNEAQ (reference sequence). The CDR3 is made up of 11 amino acids. The V end lost 5 bases, the J end lost 8 bases, and 7 bases lay between the germline ends. The CDR3 nucleotides are TGTGCCAGCAGCATTAGAGACACCATATATTTT. Residues: CASSIRDTIYF.

This chain joins TRBV7-9 and TRBJ2-7; TRBD2 agrees at 13 bases. The germline CDR1 and CDR2 sequences are SEHNR and FQNEAQ (reference sequence). With 5 bases clipped from V and 6 bases from J, the junction kept 7 bases outside the gene matches. CDR3 length equals 15 residues. CDR3 DNA sequence: TGTGCCAGCAGCCCCTCCGGGACTAGCGGGGCCGAGCAGTACTTC. This codes for CASSPSGTSGAEQYF.

This clone is labeled large. The chain carries TRBV4-3 and TRBJ2-2; 7 nucleotides line up with TRBD1. The germline V gene has CDR1 LGHNA and CDR2 YSLEER. The CDR3 runs 15 residues. V was clipped by 6 bases and J by 3 bases; unmatched bases: 7. In DNA form, the CDR3 reads TGCGCCAGCAGTCGTACAGGGGTCGACACCGGGGAGCTGTTTTTT. It codes for CASSRTGVDTGELFF.

The chain combines TRBV4-2 with TRBJ1-5; perhaps TRBD1 as D (6 bases). This CDR3 comprises 18 residues. The germline gives CDR1 LGHNA, CDR2 YNFKEQ. Trimming took off 1 base at V and 4 bases at J, with 20 bases between the two ends. The CDR3 spells CASSQVVLPRQENQPQHF. The CDR3 DNA follows: TGTGCCAGCAGCCAAGTTGTACTACCCAGACAGGAGAATCAGCCCCAGCATTTT.

This chain joins TRBV7-3 and TRBJ2-3; the D is unclear. Germline CDR1 reads SGHTA; CDR2 reads FQGTGA. Trimming pared 5 bases from V and 4 bases from J, leaving 10 bases between. This CDR3 spans 13 amino acids. The CDR3 loop reads CASSLQPADTQYF. The CDR3 DNA is TGTGCCAGCAGCCTACAACCGGCAGATACGCAGTATTTT.

The gene calls are TRBV5-4 and TRBJ2-3; D is perhaps TRBD1 (6 bases). This CDR3 region has 14 residues. In germline, CDR1 is SGHNT, CDR2 YYREEE (reference sequence). The V gene lost 2 bases and the J gene lost 4 bases, with 11 bases spanning the gap. The CDR3 loop is CASSFYRVADTQYF. The CDR3 nucleotides read TGTGCCAGCAGCTTTTACAGGGTAGCAGATACGCAGTATTTT.

This chain joins TRBV28 and TRBJ2-1, with TRBD2 identical over 7 bases. V lost 3 bases to trimming and J lost 1 base; unmatched junction nucleotides: 9. Germline V CDR1 and CDR2: MDHEN, SYDVKM. The CDR3 loop spans 17 amino acids. CDR3 nucleotides: TGTGCCAGCAGTTTTGGCCAGCGGGGATCTTCCTACAATGAGCAGTTCTTC. This encodes CASSFGQRGSSYNEQFF.

The rearrangement uses TRBV7-2 and TRBJ2-3; D remains ambiguous. Germline CDR1 and CDR2: SGHTA and FQGNSA. The CDR3 has 15 residues. V gave up 0 bases and J gave up 1 base, with 8 bases separating them. The CDR3, as DNA: TGTGCCAGCAGCTTAGCTAGCTGGGGCACAGATACGCAGTATTTT. Its translation: CASSLASWGTDTQYF.

Comment on this clone: Relative to the germline gene, one junction end is altered; a read error may explain this. The genes are TRBV27 and TRBJ2-7; the D call may be TRBD1 or TRBD2 (5 bases each). The V gene's germline CDR1 is MNHEY and CDR2 SMNVEV (reference sequence). CDR3 length equals 9 residues. CDR3 in DNA: TGTGCCAGCAGTTTACGGGACGACTTC. Translating gives CASSLRDDF.

The rearrangement uses TRBV4-1 and TRBJ2-3; D is possibly TRBD2 (6 bases). CDR3 length equals 14 residues. Germline CDR1 MGHRA, CDR2 YSYEKL. V gave up 5 bases and J gave up 2 bases, with 11 bases separating them. CDR3 sequence reads: CASSSRDSTDTQYF. The CDR3 coding sequence is TGCGCCAGCAGCTCCCGGGACTCCACAGATACGCAGTATTTT.

The chain is built from TRBV5-5 and TRBJ1-1; TRBD1 matches at 7 bases. The germline CDR1 and CDR2 sequences are SGHKS and YYEKEE (reference sequence). V was pared by 2 bases and J by 6 bases, with 4 bases of the junction left unmatched. The CDR3 has 13 residues. CDR3 sequence (DNA): TGTGCCAGCAGCTTTCTTACAGGGGCTGAAGCTTTCTTT. It is translated as CASSFLTGAEAFF.

V and J are TRBV6-5 and TRBJ2-7; no clear D gene. Deletions cut 4 bases from V and 3 bases from J, with 13 bases between. Per the germline V gene, CDR1 is MNHEY and CDR2 is SVGAGI. This CDR3 is 14 amino acids long. CDR3 protein: CASSSGSLFYEQYF. For the CDR3, the DNA is TGTGCCAGCAGTTCCGGTTCTCTCTTCTACGAGCAGTACTTC.

The chain uses TRBV15 and TRBJ1-2; TRBD1 agrees at 10 bases. V lost 0 bases to trimming and J lost 6 bases; unmatched junction nucleotides: 7. The CDR3 length is 16 residues. Germline V gene lookup returns CDR1 LNHNV and CDR2 YYDKDF (reference sequence). In nucleotides, the CDR3 is TGTGCCACCAGCAGAGACAGGACAGGGGGGAGGGATGGCTACACCTTC. This sequence encodes CATSRDRTGGRDGYTF.

The chain is built from TRBV29-1 and TRBJ2-7, with 7 positions matching TRBD1. Germline lookup yields CDR1 SQVTM and CDR2 ANQGSEA. The CDR3 has 12 residues. V shed 6 bases and J 3 bases; nucleotides not matched to a gene: 5. This chain's CDR3 is CSVADRVYEQYF. The CDR3 coding sequence is TGCAGCGTCGCCGACAGGGTCTACGAGCAGTACTTC.

V is TRBV18 and J is TRBJ1-2; no reliable D call. Trimming shortened V by 3 bases and J by 5 bases, and 16 bases separated the two germline ends. CDR1 KGHSH and CDR2 LQKENI come from the germline V gene. The CDR3 is made up of 15 amino acids. This CDR3 is CASSPLTDVLYGYTF. Written as DNA, the CDR3 is TGTGCCAGCTCACCCCTAACAGACGTCTTATATGGCTACACCTTC. The complete variable domain, with remaining parts taken from reference TRBV18 and TRBJ1-2, reads NAGVMQNPRHLVRRRGQEARLRCSPMKGHSHVYWYRQLPEEGLKFMVYLQKENIIDESGMPKERFSAEFPKEGPSILRIQQVVRGDSAAYFCASSPLTDVLYGYTFGSGTRLTVV.

The chain uses TRBV7-2 and TRBJ1-5; maybe TRBD1 (5 bases). Germline V gene sequence: CDR1 SGHTA, CDR2 FQGNSA. The CDR3 extends over 17 amino acids. The V end lost 5 bases, the J end lost 2 bases, and 19 bases lay between the germline ends. CDR3: CASSLYLVGLGNQPQHF. CDR3 nucleotides: TGTGCCAGCAGCCTCTATTTAGTGGGACTTGGCAATCAGCCCCAGCATTTT.

With regard to this clone: The junction differs from germline at one of its ends, possibly a read error. The V and J genes are TRBV4-1 and TRBJ2-4; D is possibly TRBD2 (6 bases). This CDR3 has 16 amino acids. Germline V gene sequence: CDR1 MGHRA, CDR2 YSYEKL. The CDR3 protein is CASSQGGSEAKNIQYF. As DNA, the CDR3 is TGCGCCAGCAGTCAAGGAGGGTCGGAGGCCAAAAACATTCAGTACTTC.

The chain links TRBV5-1 to TRBJ2-7; no firm D call. CDR1 and CDR2 from the germline V gene are SGHRS and YFSETQ. Trimming pared 7 bases from V and 0 bases from J, leaving 11 bases between. This CDR3 comprises 13 residues. CDR3 bases: TGCGCCAGCGCTTTTATTCACTCCTACGAGCAGTACTTC. It is translated as CASAFIHSYEQYF.

The chain has TRBV4-1 and TRBJ2-5; D unresolved. This CDR3 spans 14 amino acids. The V and J ends lost 1 base and 3 bases respectively, with 9 bases between them. Germline CDR1 MGHRA, CDR2 YSYEKL. The CDR3 DNA is TGCGCCAGCAGCCAAGCACCGGGCGAAGAGACCCAGTACTTC. This encodes CASSQAPGEETQYF.

The V gene is TRBV6-5, the J gene TRBJ2-3; D might be TRBD2 (5 bases). Trimming shortened V by 0 bases and J by 5 bases, and 12 bases separated the two germline ends. The CDR3 has 15 amino acids. Germline lookup yields CDR1 MNHEY and CDR2 SVGAGI. The CDR3 region has the DNA TGTGCCAGCAGTTACTCCGGTTCCGAGGGAGATACGCAGTATTTT. Protein product: CASSYSGSEGDTQYF.

V usage is TRBV19 and J usage is TRBJ1-2; 7 bases are a match to TRBD1. Germline-derived CDR1 and CDR2 are LNHDA and SQIVND (reference sequence). This CDR3 is 17 amino acids long. J lost 2 bases, V lost 2 bases, and 11 bases had no gene match. The CDR3 DNA reads TGTGCCAGTAGTATACGCCCCCGACAGGGCCCGAACTATGGCTACACCTTC. The encoded protein is CASSIRPRQGPNYGYTF. Combining the CDR3 with reference TRBV19 and TRBJ1-2 gives the whole variable domain DGGITQSPKYLFRKEGQNVTLSCEQNLNHDAMYWYRQDPGQGLRLIYYSQIVNDFQKGDIAEGYSVSREKKESFPLTVTSAQKNPTAFYLCASSIRPRQGPNYGYTFGSGTRLTVV.

The gene calls are TRBV6-1 and TRBJ1-1, with 7 bases lining up with TRBD1. This CDR3 is 14 amino acids long. V lost 0 bases to trimming and J lost 11 bases; unmatched junction nucleotides: 9. Germline CDR1 MNHNS, CDR2 SASEGT. CDR3 coding DNA: TGTGCCAGCAGTGAAGCGGGGGACAGCCTCGGCGCTTTCTTT. Its translation is CASSEAGDSLGAFF.

The DNA of the CDR3 is TGTGCCAGCAGCTTCGACGCTGGAAACACCATATATTTT. Its translation: CASSFDAGNTIYF. The rearrangement links TRBV7-2 to TRBJ1-3; D unresolved. CDR3 length equals 13 residues. V lost 3 bases and J 2 bases, leaving 5 bases between the germline ends. CDR1 SGHTA and CDR2 FQGNSA come from the germline V gene.